A single sample gave rise to the 5 T cell receptor beta chains below, sequenced in a study of radiotherapy plus CTLA-4 blockade in lung cancer (dated by TCRdb to about 2018). The library was made by the immunoSEQ multiplex PCR assay. TCRdb holds this immuneACCESS table with in-frame rearrangements only. Some clones are missing; in checked studies, unresolved V genes explain under half, and the rest has no known cause. This sample is represented by over 60,000 clones; around 86% of them were singletons. The ten top clones hold 40% of the sample. The source was peripheral blood, collected from a patient treated with radiotherapy plus ipilimumab. All receptors come from a human donor with non-small cell lung cancer that progressed on radiotherapy plus ipilimumab.

V is TRBV12-5 and J is TRBJ2-3; 7 nucleotides agree with TRBD1. Germline trimming cut 5 bases from V and 2 bases from J; bases unmatched to any gene: 13. CDR3 length: 17 residues. Germline V lookup: CDR1 LGHNT, CDR2 FRNRAP. The CDR3 region has the DNA TGTGCTAGTGGTCCCCCGCGACAGGGAGTCCCCACAGATACGCAGTATTTT. It is translated as CASGPPRQGVPTDTQYF.

This clone was counted between two and nine times. V and J are TRBV7-8 and TRBJ2-1; the match to TRBD1 covers 9 bases. CDR1 and CDR2 from the germline V gene are SGHVS and FQNEAQ. Trimming cost V 1 base and J 6 bases; bases outside gene matches: 4. The CDR3 has 15 residues. The CDR3 sequence: CASSLGSTGGNEQFF. DNA for the CDR3: TGTGCCAGCAGCTTAGGGTCGACAGGGGGCAATGAGCAGTTCTTC.

The CDR3 nucleotides read TGCAGCGTCCAAACAAATAGCAATCAGCCCCAGCATTTT. Protein product: CSVQTNSNQPQHF. V usage is TRBV29-1 and J usage is TRBJ1-5, with D uncertain. The V end was cut by 6 bases, the J end by 0 bases, with 9 bases between. This CDR3 is 13 amino acids long. CDR1 is SQVTM, CDR2 ANQGSEA, per germline.

The chain recombines TRBV18 with TRBJ2-2; tentative D call: TRBD1 (6 bases). This CDR3 region has 17 residues. The germline gives CDR1 KGHSH, CDR2 LQKENI. Trimming stripped 2 bases from V and 1 base from J, with 14 bases between. Here the CDR3 reads CASSPIPRGENTGELFF. In DNA, the CDR3 is TGTGCCAGCTCACCAATTCCCAGGGGTGAGAACACCGGGGAGCTGTTTTTT.

As for this clone: The same CDR3 can be traced to other DNA sequences in this sample. This rearrangement joins TRBV7-3 to TRBJ2-1, with 7 bases lining up with TRBD2. The CDR3 length is 13 residues. V shed 1 base and J 9 bases; nucleotides not matched to a gene: 3. Germline values: CDR1 SGHTA, CDR2 FQGTGA. The CDR3 loop is CASSLITGGEQFF. CDR3 in DNA: TGTGCCAGCAGCTTAATAACGGGGGGTGAGCAGTTCTTC.